This T cell receptor (beta chain) was sequenced for a study of shared clonotypes between healthy human individuals (TCRdb year 2020). Study-level background: The cohort included a few men and a couple of women between 18 and 49 years of age. For each donor, three plates each were used for CD4 naive and CD4 memory, two plates were used for CD8 naive, and one plate was used for CD8 memory. To estimate repertoire size and how much clonotypes are shared between individuals, the study performed deep sequencing of blood TCR repertoires from roughly five healthy adults. Each donor's leukapheresis produced roughly between about 0.85 and 10 billion PBMCs. Different laboratories and diverse techniques were used to prepare libraries and sequence TCR repertoires, to increase sequencing depth and limit assay-specific biases. Results and caveats for the whole study, not just this receptor: Larger estimated clonotype richness was generally found for naive subsets than for memory subsets. Rarefaction of sorted-subset datasets indicated incomplete sequencing despite the large sequencing depth. Sharing across a handful of donors was observed for roughly 5% of naive CD4, over 3% of naive CD8, 2% to 2.5% of memory CD4, and around 0.4% of memory CD8 clonotypes. Because the study included only a small number of donors, the genetic and exposure-history diversity represented was limited. Compared with non-shared clonotypes, the clonotypes found in all four sorted-subset donors had higher generation probabilities. Sampling was limited to blood, and TCR repertoires in tissue likely differ from TCR repertoires in blood. Based on pairwise subsampling, the degree of clonotype sharing among donors was expected to be affected by sequencing depth.

Donors were healthy HIV-negative adults with no recently reported acute infections or vaccinations. Every donor was a Caucasian adult living in Nashville, Tennessee, USA. CD8 memory samples were composed of magnetically selected CD45RO+ cells combined with CCR7-negative CD45RA+ effector memory (TemRA) cells. Blood was collected by leukapheresis, and PBMCs were isolated by Ficoll-Histopaque density gradient centrifugation and then cryopreserved in liquid nitrogen vapor phase. Analytical flow cytometry was used to check the purity and quantity of each magnetically sorted T cell population. Genomic DNA was isolated from each sorted fraction and quantified by UV absorbance on a Nanodrop 2000c. V is cut back by 4 bases and J by 9 bases, with 5 bases in the junction unmatched. Reading the germline V gene gives CDR1 SGHRS and CDR2 YFSETQ. CDR3 length: 15 amino acids, cysteine to phenylalanine. The only DNA kept is the CDR3, 45 bases in frame from the first base.

Using the deep immunoSEQ assay, TCR CDR3 regions were amplified from genomic DNA by multiplex PCR. Extracted genomic DNA from each cell subset was spread evenly across all wells of several immunoSEQ 96-well plates, with each plate serving as a replicate. Each replicate PCR for sorted subsets received roughly 0.2 ug genomic DNA, equal to about 30,000 T cell genomes. The purified libraries were quantified using a Qubit 3.0 fluorometer, sized with a Bioanalyzer 2100, and then quantified again using the KAPA Library Quantification kit. Every immunoSEQ 96-well plate was sequenced on a separate single-read 150-cycle Illumina NextSeq 550 flow cell. The authors' analysis ran thus. The immunoSEQ output contained only junctional sequences without quality scores, so filtering could not match that applied to full-length reads. Sequences were annotated with PyIR, a Python wrapper for IgBLAST v1.9, using IMGT germline references to assign V/J genes and CDR3. Reads were removed for weak V/J assignments (E-value above 1e-6), missing CDR3, stop codons, out-of-frame junctions, or ambiguous translated residues. A V3J clonotype was defined by an identical inferred V gene, J gene, and CDR3 amino acid sequence. Percentage overlap between repertoires was computed as shared unique clonotypes divided by the size of the smaller repertoire. Richness of each repertoire was evaluated using RTK rarefaction, the Chao1 estimator, and Recon v2.1 estimates of unobserved clonotypes. OLGA was used to compute generation probabilities for all TCRbeta clonotypes that the gDNA method yielded from a handful of donors. TCRdb took over this immuneACCESS table, retaining in-frame rearrangements with V and J assigned. Such tables are incomplete; in checked studies, under half of the missing clones stem from an unresolved V gene, and the remainder is unexplained. V and J calls and clone size follow that table, whereas D and trimming were derived from the DNA. In all, the sample holds a few hundred thousand clones, and about 96% of those were seen once. The ten largest make up approximately 0.32% of the sample.

As for this clone: Its antigen is not yet known. No quality values exist for individual bases; no much larger clone is one base distant.

The receptor's source is a man aged 30-40 years in good health. Sequenced material: memory CD8+ T cells sorted from blood. What this sample's cell subset or site label stands for: CD45RO+ cells pooled with CCR7-negative TemRA cells. The rearranged chain carries TRBV5-1 and TRBJ2-2, and 14 junction bases match TRBD2. In nucleotide form, the sequence is TGCGCCAGCAGCCCGACTAGCGGGAGGGCTTGGGAGCTGTTTTTT. This yields the protein CASSPTSGRAWELFF.